The source of this T cell receptor (beta chain) is a study of OX40 agonist ivuxolimab in advanced cancers. Systemic immunosuppression or autoimmune disease history was grounds to exclude patients. Blood specimens came from baseline, cycle 4 day 1, and cycle 7 day 1. Comments on this clone: Its antigen remains unidentified.

The assay was immunoSEQ multiplex PCR, and TCRdb's table has in-frame clones only and misses some. The sample has some 62,000 clones, 91% seen once. Study-wide findings and caveats: No determination was made of the antigen specificity of the expanded peripheral T cells.

Sequences were derived from CD4+ or CD8+ T cells sorted from blood, sampled in a trial of the OX40 agonist ivuxolimab. The TCR sequence derives from an adult with an advanced solid tumor such as melanoma, head and neck, liver or kidney cancer.

DNA of the CDR3: TGTGCCAGCAGTGAGACGGTGGGAGCGGAGCAGTTCTTC. It yields the protein CASSETVGAEQFF. The chain carries TRBV25-1 and TRBJ2-1, with D tentatively TRBD2 (5 bases). The ends were cut back, 3 bases at V and 10 bases at J, with 13 bases in the middle. The CDR3 totals 13 residues. The V gene's germline CDR1 is MGHDK and CDR2 SYGVNS.